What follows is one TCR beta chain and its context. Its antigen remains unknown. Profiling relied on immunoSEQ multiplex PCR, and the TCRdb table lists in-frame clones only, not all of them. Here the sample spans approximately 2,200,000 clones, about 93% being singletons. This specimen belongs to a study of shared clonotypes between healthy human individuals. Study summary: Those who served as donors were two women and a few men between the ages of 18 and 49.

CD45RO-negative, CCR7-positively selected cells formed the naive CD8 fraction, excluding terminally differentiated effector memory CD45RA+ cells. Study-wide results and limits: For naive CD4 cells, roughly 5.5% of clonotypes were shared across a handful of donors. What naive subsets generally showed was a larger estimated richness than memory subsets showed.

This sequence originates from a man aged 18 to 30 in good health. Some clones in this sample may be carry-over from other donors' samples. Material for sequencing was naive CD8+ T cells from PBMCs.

CDR3 in amino acids: CASSHDRGSKETQYF. Written as DNA, the CDR3 is TGTGCCAGCAGCCACGACAGGGGTAGCAAAGAGACCCAGTACTTC. The chain couples TRBV7-9 to TRBJ2-5, with TRBD1 identical over 8 bases. CDR1 is SEHNR and CDR2 is FQNEAQ in the germline V gene (reference sequence). CDR3 length: 15 amino acids. V shed 5 bases, J shed 3 bases, and the junction held 8 bases outside the gene matches.